This T cell receptor beta chain derives from a study of shared clonotypes between healthy human individuals. About the research overall: Each donor had three CD4 naive, three CD4 memory, two CD8 naive and one CD8 memory plate.

Germline assignment: CDR1 KGHSH and CDR2 LQKENI. Trimming took 2 bases from V and 0 from J, leaving 8 bases between them. The CDR3 has 15 residues. Using immunoSEQ multiplex PCR, the repertoire was profiled, and TCRdb retains in-frame clones only, with some absent. The sample consists of approximately 1,500,000 clones, approximately 97% of them appearing once. The clonotype was recovered from a man aged 25 to 40 in good health. The sequenced sample consisted of naive CD4+ T cells sorted from blood. Stated subset: CD45RA+ positively selected. This chain uses TRBV18 with TRBJ2-1; D uncertain. CDR3 nucleotides: TGTGCCAGCTCACCAAAACAGAGCTCCTACAATGAGCAGTTCTTC. Translation gives CASSPKQSSYNEQFF.